These 15 T cell receptor beta chains were all obtained from the same sample, sequenced in a study of T cells in Graves' hyperthyroidism and ophthalmopathy. Amplification targeted TCR beta CDR3 regions from RNA transcripts. Primed by the HTBI set, a first-round RT-PCR was run on the TCR CDR3. MiXCR, applied by TCRdb to the multiplex PCR reads, yields one record per CDR3 protein. The top ten clones hold 9.5% to 15% of a sample with hundreds of thousands of distinct CDR3 sequences, around 15% of them seen once. The sequencing sample was made of blood. These receptors were taken from a woman in her forties or fifties with Graves' ophthalmopathy.

This clonotype has ten or more counts. The chain uses TRBV12-3 or TRBV12-4 and TRBJ2-5; D unclear. V lost 2 bases and J 5 bases, leaving 12 bases between the germline ends. This CDR3 is built from 14 residues. The CDR3, as DNA: TGTGCCAGCAGTTTAATTGTGTCTGGGGAGACCCAGTACTTC. This codes for CASSLIVSGETQYF.

Worth noting for this clonotype: A read error is possible here, since a much larger clone lies one base away. CDR3 coding DNA: TGCGCCAGCAGCTTTAGGTTGCTAGCGGGAGTTCCTCACAATGAGCAGTTCTTC. It codes for CASSFRLLAGVPHNEQFF. This rearrangement joins TRBV5-1 to TRBJ2-1, with 10 bases lining up with TRBD2. Germline V gene lookup returns CDR1 SGHRS and CDR2 YFSETQ. The trim removed 2 bases at V and 5 bases at J, leaving 13 bases unmatched. The CDR3 loop spans 18 amino acids.

The chain employs TRBV10-3 and TRBJ2-5; 12 bases are a match to TRBD2. The CDR3 runs 16 residues. CDR1 is ENHRY, CDR2 SYGVKD, per germline. V lost 3 bases to trimming and J lost 5 bases; unmatched junction nucleotides: 7. The CDR3 nucleotides are TGTGCCATCAGTGACATTCTAGCGGGAGGGCGGGAGACCCAGTACTTC. Translated: CAISDILAGGRETQYF.

There are many counts of this clonotype. The chain has TRBV4-1 and TRBJ2-1, with 7 bases that match TRBD2. CDR1 is MGHRA, CDR2 YSYEKL, per germline. The CDR3 is 17 amino acids. Losses at the gene ends were 1 base for V and 7 bases for J; bases not matched to a gene: 13. The CDR3 loop is CASSQGLGAGEWNEQFF. The CDR3 DNA sequence: TGCGCCAGCAGCCAAGGGCTCGGGGCGGGAGAATGGAATGAGCAGTTCTTC.

This clonotype showed up many times. CDR3 sequence reads: CATSRNPSGRFGDTQYF. In DNA form, the CDR3 reads TGTGCCACCAGCAGAAATCCTAGCGGGAGGTTTGGAGATACGCAGTATTTT. The chain joins TRBV15 to TRBJ2-3, with 11 positions matching TRBD2. CDR3 size: 17 residues. Germline trimming cut 2 bases from V and 5 bases from J; bases unmatched to any gene: 9. The germline V gene has CDR1 LNHNV and CDR2 YYDKDF (reference sequence).

This clonotype was counted many times. This sequence joins TRBV16 and TRBJ2-3; possibly TRBD1 for D (7 bases). The germline CDR1 and CDR2 sequences are KGHSY and FQNENV. V lost 6 bases, J lost 0 bases, and 13 bases lay in between. This CDR3 is 15 amino acids long. In DNA form, the CDR3 reads TGTGCCAGCAGAGAACAGGGGACTAGCACAGATACGCAGTATTTT. It codes for CASREQGTSTDTQYF.

This clonotype was seen repeatedly, ten times or more. The chain combines TRBV28 with TRBJ2-7, with D tentatively TRBD1 or TRBD2 (5 bases each). The germline gives CDR1 MDHEN, CDR2 SYDVKM. This CDR3 comprises 14 residues. V lost 8 bases and J 7 bases, leaving 21 bases between the germline ends. CDR3 loop: CASAGRAGLREQYF. CDR3 in DNA: TGTGCCAGCGCCGGGCGGGCAGGGCTGAGGGAGCAGTACTTC. Drawing the rest from reference TRBV28 and TRBJ2-7, the complete variable domain is DVKVTQSSRYLVKRTGEKVFLECVQDMDHENMFWYRQDPGLGLRLIYFSYDVKMKEKGDIPEGYSVSREKKERFSLILESASTNQTSMYLCASAGRAGLREQYFGPGTRLTVT.

This clonotype was found a few times. V and J are TRBV4-2 and TRBJ2-7, with D possibly TRBD2 on 6 matching bases. V lost 0 bases, J lost 2 bases, and 11 bases lay in between. Germline CDR1 LGHNA, CDR2 YNFKEQ. The CDR3 runs to 15 residues. The CDR3 DNA sequence: TGTGCCAGCAGCCAAGAGGGTCGGGGGACCTACGAGCAGTACTTC. Translating it yields CASSQEGRGTYEQYF.

The chain's CDR3 is CASSQGAGSNTGELFF. The CDR3 region has the DNA TGTGCCAGCAGCCAAGGAGCGGGGTCGAACACCGGGGAGCTGTTTTTT. The rearrangement links TRBV4-2 to TRBJ2-2, with TRBD2 matching over 7 bases. CDR3 length equals 16 residues. The ends lost 1 base at V and 0 bases at J; junction bases unmatched: 2. Per the germline V gene, CDR1 is LGHNA and CDR2 is YNFKEQ.

J is TRBJ2-7 and V is TRBV12-3 or TRBV12-4; 12 positions match TRBD2. This CDR3 has 15 residues. V lost 5 bases, J lost 5 bases, and 7 bases stayed unmatched. The CDR3 DNA is TGTGCCAGCAGTATCCTAGCGGGAGGGCCCCACGAGCAGTACTTC. Encoded protein: CASSILAGGPHEQYF.

The sample holds many counts of this clonotype. The V gene is TRBV3-1, the J gene TRBJ2-7; the D gene is possibly TRBD1 (5 bases). V was trimmed by 0 bases and J by 3 bases, leaving 9 bases between them. Germline loops: CDR1 LGHDT, CDR2 YNNKEL (reference sequence). The length of the CDR3 is 14 residues. The CDR3 DNA follows: TGTGCCAGCAGCCAAGAAGACAGAAACTACGAGCAGTACTTC. Its translation: CASSQEDRNYEQYF.

This clonotype was seen only once. The chain uses TRBV5-4 and TRBJ2-2, with 7 bases fitting TRBD2. The V gene's germline CDR1 is SGHNT and CDR2 YYREEE (reference sequence). With 6 bases clipped from V and 0 bases from J, the junction kept 5 bases outside the gene matches. The CDR3 has 15 residues. CDR3 protein: CASTKLASNTGELFF. CDR3 bases: TGTGCCAGCACGAAACTAGCGTCGAACACCGGGGAGCTGTTTTTT. Full variable domain (outside the CDR3, taken from reference TRBV5-4 and TRBJ2-2): ETGVTQSPTHLIKTRGQQVTLRCSSQSGHNTVSWYQQALGQGPQFIFQYYREEENGRGNFPPRFSGLQFPNYSSELNVNALELDDSALYLCASTKLASNTGELFFGEGSRLTVL.

This clonotype was recorded at least ten times. The chain employs TRBV20-1 and TRBJ2-1, with 9 positions matching TRBD2. CDR1 is DFQATT, CDR2 SNEGSKA, per germline (reference sequence). The CDR3 is 14 amino acids. Trimming cost V 8 bases and J 8 bases; bases outside gene matches: 13. In nucleotides, the CDR3 is TGCAGTCTTGGGGGGAGCGGGAGGAGTGATGAGCAGTTCTTC. This translates into CSLGGSGRSDEQFF.

The table lists this clonotype with many counts. The chain employs TRBV5-1 and TRBJ2-2; D call uncertain. The CDR3 has 15 amino acids. Trimming took off 0 bases at V and 7 bases at J, with 13 bases between the two ends. CDR1 is SGHRS and CDR2 is YFSETQ in the germline V gene. CDR3 bases: TGCGCCAGCAGCTTGGGAGAGACCGGGCTCGGGGAGCTGTTTTTT. It translates to CASSLGETGLGELFF.

The rearrangement links TRBV30 to TRBJ1-6; unclear D gene. Germline V gives CDR1 GTSNPN, CDR2 SVGIG (reference sequence). V lost 4 bases, J lost 10 bases, and 11 bases lay in between. This CDR3 region has 12 residues. CDR3 in amino acids: CAWTRTLSPLHF. The CDR3 DNA reads as TGTGCCTGGACCCGGACTTTATCACCCCTCCACTTT.